What follows are 21 T cell receptor beta chains derived from one specimen sequenced in a study of Tregs in tolerant kidney transplant recipients. The protocol was immunoSEQ multiplex PCR, while the TCRdb copy is restricted to in-frame clones and leaves out a portion. The sample has over 50,000 clones, 70% to 90% seen once. Material: Tregs from blood, obtained before the transplant. All receptors come from a human donor who received a combined kidney and bone marrow transplant.

On this clone: In this CDR3 the conserved last residue, phenylalanine or tryptophan, is missing, so a read error is likely. CDR3 in amino acids: CASSPRGGFDGYTL. The DNA of the CDR3 is TGTGCCAGCTCACCACGGGGAGGGTTCGATGGCTACACCCTC. The chain carries TRBV18 and TRBJ1-2, with unresolved D. This CDR3 is built from 14 residues. V lost 1 base, J lost 6 bases, and 12 bases lay in between. Germline-derived CDR1 and CDR2 are KGHSH and LQKENI.

The chain joins TRBV4-1 to TRBJ2-3, with 9 bases aligning to TRBD2. The CDR3 consists of 18 residues. V lost 0 bases and J lost 2; bases outside the gene matches: 9. From germline, CDR1 is MGHRA and CDR2 YSYEKL. The DNA of the CDR3 is TGCGCCAGCAGCCAAGATGGCGCGGGGGGGCCGCCCACAGATACGCAGTATTTT. Amino acid sequence: CASSQDGAGGPPTDTQYF.

The V call is TRBV2, the J call TRBJ1-1, with D unresolved. CDR3 size: 12 residues. With 6 bases removed from V and 1 base from J, the gap between germline ends came to 6 bases. CDR1 and CDR2 (germline): SNHLY, FYNNEI. The CDR3 DNA reads TGTGCCAGCAGCACATGGAACACTGAAGCTTTCTTT. Translated: CASSTWNTEAFF.

The genes are TRBV5-4 and TRBJ1-1; the D gene is possibly TRBD1 (6 bases). Germline-derived CDR1 and CDR2 are SGHNT and YYREEE (reference sequence). Deletions cut 4 bases from V and 1 base from J, with 17 bases between. CDR3 length: 16 amino acids. CDR3 protein: CASSPESKTGNTEAFF. The CDR3 region has the DNA TGTGCCAGCAGCCCGGAATCTAAGACAGGGAACACTGAAGCTTTCTTT.

The chain links TRBV27 to TRBJ2-7; perhaps TRBD2 as D (6 bases). Germline V gives CDR1 MNHEY, CDR2 SMNVEV (reference sequence). This CDR3 contains 17 residues. Trimming left V 5 bases short and J 3 bases short, with 23 bases between. The CDR3 sequence: CASSTQIRAGGDYEQYF. The CDR3 DNA sequence: TGTGCCAGCAGTACCCAGATTCGGGCAGGAGGGGACTACGAGCAGTACTTC.

The chain employs TRBV19 and TRBJ1-1; possibly TRBD1 for D (5 bases). In germline, CDR1 is LNHDA, CDR2 SQIVND (reference sequence). The length of the CDR3 is 15 residues. V lost 6 bases, J lost 1 base, and 15 bases lay in between. CDR3 in amino acids: CASRASGTANTEAFF. The CDR3 nucleotides read TGTGCCAGTAGGGCCTCCGGGACGGCGAACACTGAAGCTTTCTTT.

The chain has TRBV5-4 and TRBJ2-5, with D unresolved. Trimming left V 1 base short and J 1 base short, with 11 bases between. The CDR3 spans 15 residues. CDR1 SGHNT and CDR2 YYREEE come from the germline V gene (reference sequence). The CDR3 DNA follows: TGTGCCAGCAGCTTGATTGGTACCTCCCAAGAGACCCAGTACTTC. Translating it yields CASSLIGTSQETQYF. The full variable domain, in which reference TRBV5-4 and TRBJ2-5 provide the parts outside the CDR3, is ETGVTQSPTHLIKTRGQQVTLRCSSQSGHNTVSWYQQALGQGPQFIFQYYREEENGRGNFPPRFSGLQFPNYSSELNVNALELDDSALYLCASSLIGTSQETQYFGPGTRLLVL.

The chain uses TRBV6-5 and TRBJ2-7; D assignment may be TRBD1 or TRBD2 (5 bases each). CDR3 length equals 13 residues. Per the germline V gene, CDR1 is MNHEY and CDR2 is SVGAGI. Trimming took 1 base from V and 3 from J, leaving 7 bases between them. The CDR3 protein is CASSYLGDYEQYF. The CDR3 DNA reads as TGTGCCAGCAGTTACTTGGGGGACTACGAGCAGTACTTC.

This chain links TRBV29-1 with TRBJ2-5, with 8 bases fitting TRBD1. The DNA matches TRBJ2-7 better at its end, which makes the J call doubtful. Germline V lookup: CDR1 SQVTM, CDR2 ANQGSEA. This CDR3 is 12 amino acids long. Here the CDR3 reads CSAGQGIYEQYF. CDR3 sequence (DNA): TGCAGCGCAGGACAGGGTATCTACGAGCAGTACTTC.

The chain employs TRBV29-1 and TRBJ2-7, with unresolved D. CDR3 length equals 11 residues. Trimming took 7 bases from V and 2 from J, leaving 9 bases between them. The germline gives CDR1 SQVTM, CDR2 ANQGSEA. The CDR3 sequence is CSATDPYEQYF. The CDR3 nucleotides read TGCAGCGCGACGGATCCCTACGAGCAGTACTTC.

The chain joins TRBV7-2 to TRBJ1-1; 9 nucleotides line up with TRBD1. V trimming: 4 bases; J trimming: 8 bases; junction bases outside the gene matches: 5. CDR3 length equals 13 residues. Germline CDR1 SGHTA, CDR2 FQGNSA. The CDR3 here is CASSWTGEREAFF. The CDR3, as DNA: TGTGCCAGCAGCTGGACAGGGGAAAGAGAAGCTTTCTTT.

V gene TRBV5-1 combines with J gene TRBJ1-5; no clear D. The germline CDR1 and CDR2 sequences are SGHRS and YFSETQ. This CDR3 comprises 16 residues. Trimming took off 0 bases at V and 3 bases at J, with 13 bases between the two ends. The DNA for the CDR3 is TGCGCCAGCAGCTTGGGGCAAGAAACATCCAATCAGCCCCAGCATTTT. Protein product: CASSLGQETSNQPQHF.

The chain's CDR3 is CASSAGGGFQETQYF. In DNA, the CDR3 is TGTGCCAGCAGCGCCGGAGGGGGATTCCAAGAGACCCAGTACTTC. The rearrangement uses TRBV9 and TRBJ2-5; TRBD1 or TRBD2 may be the D gene (6 bases each). V shed 3 bases and J shed 1 base, with 13 bases lying between them. This CDR3 is built from 15 residues. Per the germline V gene, CDR1 is SGDLS and CDR2 is YYNGEE.

This sequence joins TRBV25-1 and TRBJ1-2; no clear D. Trimming pared 4 bases from V and 4 bases from J, leaving 16 bases between. The CDR3 is made up of 15 amino acids. Germline V gene sequence: CDR1 MGHDK, CDR2 SYGVNS. The CDR3 loop reads CASSGRSGVLYGYTF. The DNA of the CDR3 is TGTGCCAGCAGTGGTAGATCCGGGGTCCTCTATGGCTACACCTTC.

The chain employs TRBV10-1 and TRBJ2-3, with a tentative D call TRBD2 (5 bases). The CDR3 runs to 12 residues. Germline CDR1 WNHNN, CDR2 SYGVQD (reference sequence). Trimming stripped 2 bases from V and 5 bases from J, with 5 bases between. The CDR3 DNA follows: TGCGCCAGCAGTGAGCGGGGAGATACGCAGTATTTT. Protein product: CASSERGDTQYF.

This clone came up a few times. The CDR3 loop reads CATRPSGPYEQYF. The CDR3 DNA follows: TGTGCCACTCGGCCGTCTGGCCCCTACGAGCAGTACTTC. V and J are TRBV7-9 and TRBJ2-7; D is unclear. CDR1 and CDR2 (germline): SEHNR, FQNEAQ (reference sequence). CDR3 length: 13 amino acids. Trimming pared 10 bases from V and 2 bases from J, leaving 15 bases between.

The chain links TRBV5-5 to TRBJ2-7; 8 bases match TRBD2. The ends lost 4 bases at V and 9 bases at J; junction bases unmatched: 12. Germline V CDR1 and CDR2: SGHKS, YYEKEE (reference sequence). This CDR3 is built from 14 residues. CDR3 sequence: CASSPAQAGAGQYF. The CDR3 DNA sequence: TGTGCCAGCAGCCCAGCCCAAGCGGGGGCCGGGCAGTACTTC.

The genes are TRBV5-6 and TRBJ2-5; D perhaps matches TRBD2 (7 bases). The germline gives CDR1 SGHDT, CDR2 YYEEEE. V was cut by 4 bases and J by 4 bases, with 14 bases left in between. The CDR3 has 14 amino acids. The CDR3 loop is CASSKGGAGETQYF. The DNA for the CDR3 is TGTGCCAGCAGCAAAGGGGGGGCCGGAGAGACCCAGTACTTC.

The rearrangement joins TRBV7-9 to TRBJ1-1; D gene ambiguous. Germline V lookup: CDR1 SEHNR, CDR2 FQNEAQ (reference sequence). The germline V and J ends were trimmed by 1 base and 4 bases, with 7 bases remaining between them. This CDR3 contains 13 residues. CDR3: CASSLGTVTEAFF. DNA of the CDR3: TGTGCCAGCAGCTTAGGTACGGTCACTGAAGCTTTCTTT.

The gene calls are TRBV5-5 and TRBJ2-7; 7 positions agree with TRBD1. Trimming took 4 bases from V and 2 from J; bases not matched to a gene: 12. This CDR3 comprises 16 residues. Germline lookup yields CDR1 SGHKS and CDR2 YYEKEE (reference sequence). CDR3 nucleotides: TGTGCCAGCAGCCCGAGACAGGGTCGTTTCCCCTACGAGCAGTACTTC. The encoded protein is CASSPRQGRFPYEQYF.

The chain recombines TRBV7-2 with TRBJ2-5, with 9 bases aligning to TRBD2. The CDR3 loop spans 16 amino acids. Germline CDR1 reads SGHTA; CDR2 reads FQGNSA. V trimming: 1 base; J trimming: 5 bases; junction bases outside the gene matches: 8. The CDR3 protein is CASSLGAGGRVETQYF. CDR3 nucleotide sequence: TGTGCCAGCAGCTTAGGTGCGGGGGGGCGAGTGGAGACCCAGTACTTC. Complete variable domain (other parts from reference TRBV7-2 and TRBJ2-5): GAGVSQSPSNKVTEKGKDVELRCDPISGHTALYWYRQSLGQGLEFLIYFQGNSAPDKSGLPSDRFSAERTGGSVSTLTIQRTQQEDSAVYLCASSLGAGGRVETQYFGPGTRLLVL.